Sequencing of this TCR beta chain was carried out in a study of CD8+ T cells in alopecia areata. Looking at the study overall: Treated individuals took tofacitinib by mouth, 5 to 10 mg twice daily. Study results and caveats: Sequencing of scalp samples also captures resident alphabeta T cells of normal skin. Against the mouse data, patients shared TCRs less clearly, possibly for HLA reasons.

Punch biopsies of lesional scalp, plus peripheral blood, were taken from alopecia areata patients. The CDR3 is 17 residues long. Germline trimming cut 4 bases from V and 4 bases from J; bases unmatched to any gene: 11. The germline V gene has CDR1 SGHNT and CDR2 YYREEE (reference sequence). RNA extraction was followed by reverse transcription into cDNA, which acted as the sequencing template. Sequencing used immunoSEQ multiplex PCR; TCRdb keeps in-frame clones, though not all of them. The data contain 150,000 to 200,000 clones, less than 75% of them singletons. In its sample, this clone was seen once. Its specificity is unknown.

This specimen consisted of CD8+ T cells sorted from blood, obtained at week 0. The clonotype was recovered from a human donor with alopecia areata. The chain carries TRBV5-4 and TRBJ2-3, with 11 bases matching TRBD2. In DNA form, the CDR3 reads TGTGCCAGCAGCCCTCTTAGCGGGGGGGCGAAGGCAGATACGCAGTATTTT. Protein: CASSPLSGGAKADTQYF.